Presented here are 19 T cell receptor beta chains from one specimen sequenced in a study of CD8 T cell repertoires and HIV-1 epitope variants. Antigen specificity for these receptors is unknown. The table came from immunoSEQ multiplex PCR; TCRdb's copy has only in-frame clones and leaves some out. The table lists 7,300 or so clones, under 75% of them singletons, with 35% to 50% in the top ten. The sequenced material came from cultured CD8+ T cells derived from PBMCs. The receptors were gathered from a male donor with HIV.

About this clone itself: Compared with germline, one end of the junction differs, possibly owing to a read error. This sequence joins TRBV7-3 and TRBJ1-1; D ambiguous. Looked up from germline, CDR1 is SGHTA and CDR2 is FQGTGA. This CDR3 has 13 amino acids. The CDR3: CASSLTLNTEAFF. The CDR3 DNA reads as TGTGCCAGCAGCCTAACACTGAACACTGAAGCTTTCTTT.

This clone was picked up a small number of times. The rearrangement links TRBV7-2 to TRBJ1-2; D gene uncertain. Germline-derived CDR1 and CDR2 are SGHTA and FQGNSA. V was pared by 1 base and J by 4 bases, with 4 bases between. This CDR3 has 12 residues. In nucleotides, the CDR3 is TGTGCCAGCAGCTTAGACACCTATGGCTACACCTTC. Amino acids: CASSLDTYGYTF. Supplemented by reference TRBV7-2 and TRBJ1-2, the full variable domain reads GAGVSQSPSNKVTEKGKDVELRCDPISGHTALYWYRQSLGQGLEFLIYFQGNSAPDKSGLPSDRFSAERTGGSVSTLTIQRTQQEDSAVYLCASSLDTYGYTFGSGTRLTVV.

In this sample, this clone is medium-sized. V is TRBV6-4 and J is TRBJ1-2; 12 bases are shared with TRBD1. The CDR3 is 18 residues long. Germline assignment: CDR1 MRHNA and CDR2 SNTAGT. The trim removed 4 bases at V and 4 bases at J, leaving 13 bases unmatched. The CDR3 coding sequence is TGTGCCAGCAGTGTCCCCCCCAGGGACAGGGGGCTTGTCTATGGCTACACCTTC. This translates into CASSVPPRDRGLVYGYTF.

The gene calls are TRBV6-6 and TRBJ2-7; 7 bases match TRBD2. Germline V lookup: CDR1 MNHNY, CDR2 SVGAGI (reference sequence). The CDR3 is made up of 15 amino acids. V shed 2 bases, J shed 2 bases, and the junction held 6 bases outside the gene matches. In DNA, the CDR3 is TGTGCCAGCAGTTACGGGGCGGGGACTACCTACGAGCAGTACTTC. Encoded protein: CASSYGAGTTYEQYF.

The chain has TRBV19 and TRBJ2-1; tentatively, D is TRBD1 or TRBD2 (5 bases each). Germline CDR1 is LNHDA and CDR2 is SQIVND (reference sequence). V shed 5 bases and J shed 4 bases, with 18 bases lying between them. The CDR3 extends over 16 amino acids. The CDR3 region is CASSAAWGGRYNEQFF. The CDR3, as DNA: TGTGCCAGTAGTGCAGCCTGGGGCGGGCGTTACAATGAGCAGTTCTTC.

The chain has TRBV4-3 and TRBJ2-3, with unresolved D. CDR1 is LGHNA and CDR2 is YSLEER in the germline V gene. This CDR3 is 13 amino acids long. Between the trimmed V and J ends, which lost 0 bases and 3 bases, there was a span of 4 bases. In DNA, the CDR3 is TGCGCCAGCAGCCAAGAGAGTACAGATACGCAGTATTTT. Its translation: CASSQESTDTQYF.

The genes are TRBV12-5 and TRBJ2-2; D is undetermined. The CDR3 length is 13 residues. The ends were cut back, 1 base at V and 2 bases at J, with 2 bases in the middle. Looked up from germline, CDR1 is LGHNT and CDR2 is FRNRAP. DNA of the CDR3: TGTGCTAGTGGTTTGGAAAACACCGGGGAGCTGTTTTTT. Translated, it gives CASGLENTGELFF.

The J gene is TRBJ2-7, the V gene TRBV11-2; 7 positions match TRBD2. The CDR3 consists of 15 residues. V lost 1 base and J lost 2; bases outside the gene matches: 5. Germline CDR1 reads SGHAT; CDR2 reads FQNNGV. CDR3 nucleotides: TGTGCCAGCAGCTTAGTCGGGCGGGGGACCTACGAGCAGTACTTC. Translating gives CASSLVGRGTYEQYF.

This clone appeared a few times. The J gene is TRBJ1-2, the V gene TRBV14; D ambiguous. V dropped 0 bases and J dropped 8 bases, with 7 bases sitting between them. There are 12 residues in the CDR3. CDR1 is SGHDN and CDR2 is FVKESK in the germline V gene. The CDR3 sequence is CASSQEWQGYTF. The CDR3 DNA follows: TGTGCCAGCAGCCAAGAGTGGCAGGGCTACACCTTC.

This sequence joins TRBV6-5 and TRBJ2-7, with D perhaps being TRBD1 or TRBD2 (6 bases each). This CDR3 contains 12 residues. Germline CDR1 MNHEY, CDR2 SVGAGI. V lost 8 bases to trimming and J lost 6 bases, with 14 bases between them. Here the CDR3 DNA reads TGTGCCAGCTCCATCGGGGGCCCCGAGCAGTACTTC. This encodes CASSIGGPEQYF.

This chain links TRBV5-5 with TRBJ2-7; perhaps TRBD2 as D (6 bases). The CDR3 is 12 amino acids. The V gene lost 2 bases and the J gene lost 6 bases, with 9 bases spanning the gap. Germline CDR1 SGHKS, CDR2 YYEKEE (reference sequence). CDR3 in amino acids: CASSLRAGEQYF. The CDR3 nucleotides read TGTGCCAGCAGCTTACGAGCGGGCGAGCAGTACTTC. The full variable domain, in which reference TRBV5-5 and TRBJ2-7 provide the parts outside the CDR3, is DAGVTQSPTHLIKTRGQQVTLRCSPISGHKSVSWYQQVLGQGPQFIFQYYEKEERGRGNFPDRFSARQFPNYSSELNVNALLLGDSALYLCASSLRAGEQYFGPGTRLTVT.

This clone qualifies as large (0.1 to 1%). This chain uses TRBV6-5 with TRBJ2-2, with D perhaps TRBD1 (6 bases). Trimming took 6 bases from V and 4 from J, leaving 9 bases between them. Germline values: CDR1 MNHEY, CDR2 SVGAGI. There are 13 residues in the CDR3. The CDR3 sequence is CASSSDSTGELFF. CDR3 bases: TGTGCCAGCAGCTCGGACAGCACCGGGGAGCTGTTTTTT.

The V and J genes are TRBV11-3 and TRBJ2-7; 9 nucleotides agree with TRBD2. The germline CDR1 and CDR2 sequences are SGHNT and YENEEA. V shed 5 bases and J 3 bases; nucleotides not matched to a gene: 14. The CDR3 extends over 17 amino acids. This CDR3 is CASSPNLAGEDSYEQYF. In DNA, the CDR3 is TGTGCCAGCAGCCCCAATTTAGCGGGAGAAGATAGCTACGAGCAGTACTTC.

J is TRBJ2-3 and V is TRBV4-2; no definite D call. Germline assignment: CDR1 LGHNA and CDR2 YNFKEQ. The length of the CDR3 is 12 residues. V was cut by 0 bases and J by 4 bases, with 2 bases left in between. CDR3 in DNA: TGTGCCAGCAGCCAAGAAGCAGATACGCAGTATTTT. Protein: CASSQEADTQYF.

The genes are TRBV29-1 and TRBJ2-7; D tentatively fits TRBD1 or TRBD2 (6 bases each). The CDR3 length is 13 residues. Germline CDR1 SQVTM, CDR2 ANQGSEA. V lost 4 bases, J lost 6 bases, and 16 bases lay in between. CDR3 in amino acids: CSVVWIGGFEQYF. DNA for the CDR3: TGCAGCGTTGTGTGGATAGGGGGGTTCGAGCAGTACTTC.

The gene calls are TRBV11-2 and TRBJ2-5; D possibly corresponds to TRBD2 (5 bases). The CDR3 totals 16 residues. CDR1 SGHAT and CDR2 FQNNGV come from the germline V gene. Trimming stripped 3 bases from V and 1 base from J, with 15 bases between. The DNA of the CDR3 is TGTGCCAGCAGCTTTGGAAGCGGAATGGGCCAAGAGACCCAGTACTTC. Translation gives CASSFGSGMGQETQYF.

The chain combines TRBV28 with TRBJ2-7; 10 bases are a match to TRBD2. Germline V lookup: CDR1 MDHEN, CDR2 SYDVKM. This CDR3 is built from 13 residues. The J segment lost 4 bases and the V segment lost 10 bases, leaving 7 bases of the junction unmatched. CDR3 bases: TGTGCCACCCCGGGACTAGCGCTTTACGAGCAGTACTTC. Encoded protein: CATPGLALYEQYF. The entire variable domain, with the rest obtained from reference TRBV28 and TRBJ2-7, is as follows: DVKVTQSSRYLVKRTGEKVFLECVQDMDHENMFWYRQDPGLGLRLIYFSYDVKMKEKGDIPEGYSVSREKKERFSLILESASTNQTSMYLCATPGLALYEQYFGPGTRLTVT.

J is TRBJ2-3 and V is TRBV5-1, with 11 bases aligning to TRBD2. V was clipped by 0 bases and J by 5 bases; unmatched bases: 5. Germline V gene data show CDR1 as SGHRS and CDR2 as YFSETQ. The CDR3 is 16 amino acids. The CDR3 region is CASSLDSGGAGDTQYF. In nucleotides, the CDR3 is TGCGCCAGCAGCTTGGATAGCGGGGGGGCCGGAGATACGCAGTATTTT.

CDR3 coding DNA: TGTGCCTGGAGTGTGGGGGAGGTTAACTATGGCTACACCTTC. Amino acid sequence: CAWSVGEVNYGYTF. The V and J genes are TRBV30 and TRBJ1-2; a weak D match, TRBD1 (5 bases). The CDR3 is 14 amino acids. CDR1 is GTSNPN, CDR2 SVGIG, per germline (reference sequence). V lost 0 bases and J 1 base, leaving 9 bases between the germline ends.